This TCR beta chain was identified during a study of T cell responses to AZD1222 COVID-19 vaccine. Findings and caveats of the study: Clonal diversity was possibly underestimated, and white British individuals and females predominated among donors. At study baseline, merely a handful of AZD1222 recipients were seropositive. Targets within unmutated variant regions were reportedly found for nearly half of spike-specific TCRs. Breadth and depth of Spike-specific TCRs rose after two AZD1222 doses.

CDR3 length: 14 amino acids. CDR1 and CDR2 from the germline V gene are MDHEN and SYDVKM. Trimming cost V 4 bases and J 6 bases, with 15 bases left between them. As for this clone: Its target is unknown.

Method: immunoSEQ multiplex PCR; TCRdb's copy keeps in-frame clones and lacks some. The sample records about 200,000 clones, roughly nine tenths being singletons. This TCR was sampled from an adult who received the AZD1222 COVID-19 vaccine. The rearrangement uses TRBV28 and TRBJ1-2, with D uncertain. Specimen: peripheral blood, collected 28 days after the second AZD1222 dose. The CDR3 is CASSSLPEGNGYTF. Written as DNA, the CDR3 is TGTGCCAGCAGTTCCCTCCCCGAGGGAAATGGCTACACCTTC.